The TCR beta chain described here comes from a study of blood T cell repertoires in COVID-19. Repertoires were generated with immunoSEQ multiplex PCR, while TCRdb's copy carries only in-frame clones and drops some. The sample lists roughly 130,000 clones, around 79% occurring once. Source material: peripheral blood. The TCR sequence derives from a woman in her 70s with COVID-19, enrolled during active disease.

CDR3: CASRLMNTGELFF. The CDR3 DNA is TGTGCCAGCAGATTAATGAACACCGGGGAGCTGTTTTTT. The V gene is TRBV3-1 (or the pseudogene TRBV3-2), the J gene TRBJ2-2; D unresolved. With 6 bases removed from V and 1 base from J, the gap between germline ends came to 6 bases. This CDR3 contains 13 residues. Germline assignment: CDR1 LGHDT and CDR2 YNNKEL (reference sequence).